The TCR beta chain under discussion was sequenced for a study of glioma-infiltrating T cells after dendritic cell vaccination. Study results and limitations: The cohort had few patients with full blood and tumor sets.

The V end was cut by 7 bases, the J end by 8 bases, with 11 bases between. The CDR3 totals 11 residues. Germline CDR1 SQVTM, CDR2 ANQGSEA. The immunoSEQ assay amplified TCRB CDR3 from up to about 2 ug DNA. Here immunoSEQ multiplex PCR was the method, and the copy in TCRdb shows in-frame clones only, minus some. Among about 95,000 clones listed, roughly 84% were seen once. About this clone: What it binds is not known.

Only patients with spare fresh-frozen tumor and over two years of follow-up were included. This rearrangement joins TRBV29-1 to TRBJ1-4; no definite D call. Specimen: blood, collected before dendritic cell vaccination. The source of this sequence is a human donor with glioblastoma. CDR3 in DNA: TGCAGCGGCGGGCTGCGCGAAAAACTGTTTTTT. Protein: CSGGLREKLFF.